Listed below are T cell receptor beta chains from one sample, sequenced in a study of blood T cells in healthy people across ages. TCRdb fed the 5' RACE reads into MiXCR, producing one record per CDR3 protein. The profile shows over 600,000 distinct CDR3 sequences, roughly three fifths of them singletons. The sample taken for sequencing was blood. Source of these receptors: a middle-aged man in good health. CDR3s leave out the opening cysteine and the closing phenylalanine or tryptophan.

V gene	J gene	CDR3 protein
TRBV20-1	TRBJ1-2	SASSSNYGYT
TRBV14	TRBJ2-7	ASNQVDGRNPYEQY
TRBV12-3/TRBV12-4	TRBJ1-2	ASSSGVPAGGYT
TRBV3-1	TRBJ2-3	ASSQDLLAADTQY
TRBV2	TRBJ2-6	ASMPSGATSGANVLT
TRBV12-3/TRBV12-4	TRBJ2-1	ASSPPAGSSYNEQF
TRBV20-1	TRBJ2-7	SAFPRVGNGSYEQY
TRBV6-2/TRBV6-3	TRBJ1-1	ASSYSSSGTGIHEAF
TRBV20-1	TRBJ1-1	GPFIGAVNTEAF
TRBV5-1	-	ASSLARLAYNEQF
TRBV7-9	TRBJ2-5	ASSFDTLTSGSRGETQY
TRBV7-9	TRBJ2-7	ASSSGTGRAYEQY
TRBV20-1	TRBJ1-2	SADRGTLSYGYT
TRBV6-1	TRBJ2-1	ASSSLHNEQF
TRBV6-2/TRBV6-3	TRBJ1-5	ASSSSGLRQPQH
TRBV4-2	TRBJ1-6	ASSPDSGGPNSPLH
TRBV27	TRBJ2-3	ASRYRASDTQY
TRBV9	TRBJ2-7	ASSVGDRVFSYEQY
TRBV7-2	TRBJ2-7	ASSSPFDEQY
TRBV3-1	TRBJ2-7	ASSQGFGGRSAYEQY
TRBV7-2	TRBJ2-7	ASSLAPGGNEQY
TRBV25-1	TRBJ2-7	ASSRLAGGNEQY
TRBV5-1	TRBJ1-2	ASSRDTLSNYGYT
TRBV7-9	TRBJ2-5	ASSWIAPKETQY
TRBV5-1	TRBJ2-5	ASSLAVVKTGTSGPQETQY
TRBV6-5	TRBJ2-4	ATGQNIQY
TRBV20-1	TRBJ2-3	SALDWRGDLTDTQY
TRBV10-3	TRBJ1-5	AISADSGNRPQH
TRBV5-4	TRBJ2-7	ASSLVGRLSYEQY
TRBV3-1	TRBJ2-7	ASSQGYSGSAYEQY
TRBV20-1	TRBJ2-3	SATSGRTDTQY
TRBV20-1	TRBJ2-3	SARPPGGPSTDTQY
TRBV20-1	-	SARADGTLYEQY
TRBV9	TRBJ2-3	ASSVGQRAAYVDTQY
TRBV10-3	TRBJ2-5	AISPTSEQETQY
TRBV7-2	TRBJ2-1	ASSARTSGRYNEQF
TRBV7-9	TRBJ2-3	ASRPTGTRDTDTQY
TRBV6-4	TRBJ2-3	ASSDGPTGGDTQY
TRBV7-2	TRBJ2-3	ASTLAGATDTQY
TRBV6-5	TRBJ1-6	ASSNRQSSLSPLH
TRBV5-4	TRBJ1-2	ASSEGQGDRGYT